This paragraph covers one T cell receptor (beta chain) sequence. Second-dose timings of about 4 or about 12 weeks were pooled. This entry is derived from a study of T cell responses to AZD1222 COVID-19 vaccine. Produced via immunoSEQ multiplex PCR; TCRdb's table is partial and in-frame only. This repertoire shows about 120,000 clones, 90% to 95% found once; its top ten account for around 5%. Germline-derived CDR1 and CDR2 are SGHVS and FQNEAQ. Trimming pared 5 bases from V and 0 bases from J, leaving 11 bases between. The CDR3 runs to 15 residues. The sequencing here drew on peripheral blood, taken 28 days after the second AZD1222 dose. The receptor's source is an adult who received the AZD1222 COVID-19 vaccine. The chain carries TRBV7-8 and TRBJ1-5; a possible D gene is TRBD1 (6 bases). The CDR3 DNA sequence: TGTGCCAGCAGCAACAGGGATGGTAGCAATCAGCCCCAGCATTTT. Translated, it gives CASSNRDGSNQPQHF.